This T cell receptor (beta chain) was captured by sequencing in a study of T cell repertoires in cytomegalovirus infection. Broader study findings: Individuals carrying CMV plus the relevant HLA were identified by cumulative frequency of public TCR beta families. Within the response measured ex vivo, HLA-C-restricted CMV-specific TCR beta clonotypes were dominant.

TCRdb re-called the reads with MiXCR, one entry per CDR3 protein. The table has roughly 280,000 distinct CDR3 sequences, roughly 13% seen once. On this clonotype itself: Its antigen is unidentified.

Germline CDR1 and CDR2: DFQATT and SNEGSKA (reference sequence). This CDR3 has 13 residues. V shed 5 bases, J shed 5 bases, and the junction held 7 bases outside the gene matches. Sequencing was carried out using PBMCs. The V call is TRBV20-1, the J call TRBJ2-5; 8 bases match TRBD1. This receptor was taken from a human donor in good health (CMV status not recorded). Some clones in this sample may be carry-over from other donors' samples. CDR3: CSARTGGMETQYF. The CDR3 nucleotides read TGCAGTGCTCGTACAGGGGGTATGGAGACCCAGTACTTC.